This T cell receptor (beta chain) was sequenced during a study of breast tumors, draining lymph nodes, adjacent tissues. Per the germline V gene, CDR1 is SGDLS and CDR2 is YYNGEE. Trimming cost V 4 bases and J 0 bases; bases outside gene matches: 7. The CDR3 has 15 amino acids. Axillary draining lymph nodes of breast cancer patients supplied the node samples. The sample holds many counts of this clonotype. TCRdb passed the multiplex PCR reads through MiXCR, listing each CDR3 protein once. Of under 300,000 distinct CDR3 sequences listed, 30% to 35% were seen once; the top ten hold over 3.5%. The source of this sequence is a female donor with breast cancer. Some clones in this sample may be carry-over from other donors' samples. Sequenced sample: axillary lymph node tissue. The chain has TRBV9 and TRBJ2-7; TRBD1 agrees at 7 bases. The chain's CDR3 is CASSPRGTISYEQYF. The DNA for the CDR3 is TGTGCCAGCAGCCCCAGGGGGACAATCTCCTACGAGCAGTACTTC.